A single sample is the source of the 25 T cell receptor beta chains below, sequenced in a study of monozygotic twins with inflammatory bowel disease. For each CDR3 protein, TCRdb gives one entry from its re-call of the 5' RACE reads, without DNA. The listing contains some 330,000 distinct CDR3 sequences. Input material: blood. Receptors were obtained from a human donor with ulcerative colitis or Crohn's disease, or a healthy co-twin of an affected twin (not recorded which).

This chain joins TRBV6-1 and TRBJ2-1. Germline V lookup: CDR1 MNHNS, CDR2 SASEGT. CDR3 length: 16 residues. CDR3 sequence: CASSEAVTLTYNEQFF.

The chain couples TRBV29-1 to TRBJ2-7; the TRBD2 assignment by TCRdb is unverifiable without DNA. Germline V gene lookup returns CDR1 SQVTM and CDR2 ANQGSEA. There are 12 residues in the CDR3. The CDR3 sequence: CSVVEGQNEQYF.

The chain has TRBV20-1 and TRBJ1-1. The CDR3 sequence is 12 residues long. Germline CDR1 DFQATT, CDR2 SNEGSKA (reference sequence). CDR3 in amino acids: CRWMAQGTEAFF.

The gene calls are TRBV11-2 and TRBJ2-2. The CDR3 sequence is 14 residues long. In germline, CDR1 is SGHAT, CDR2 FQNNGV. This CDR3 is CASSLDLLAGELFF.

This chain uses TRBV10-3 with TRBJ2-1. The germline gives CDR1 ENHRY, CDR2 SYGVKD. CDR3 length: 12 amino acids. This chain's CDR3 is CAISGLYNEQFF.

This chain joins TRBV7-9 and TRBJ1-6; TCRdb returns TRBD1, unconfirmable since there is no DNA. CDR3 size: 15 residues. CDR1 SEHNR and CDR2 FQNEAQ come from the germline V gene (reference sequence). The CDR3 is CASSLADRANSPLHF.

The chain combines TRBV10-3 with TRBJ2-7. This CDR3 spans 14 amino acids. The germline CDR1 and CDR2 sequences are ENHRY and SYGVKD. The chain's CDR3 is CAISESTGNYEQYF.

This chain uses TRBV7-8 with TRBJ1-1; the D call of TRBD1 rests on TCRdb alone, since no DNA is present to check it. CDR1 is SGHVS and CDR2 is FQNEAQ in the germline V gene. The CDR3 is 13 residues long. The CDR3 protein is CASSLDSHTEAFF.

The chain uses TRBV12-3 or TRBV12-4 and TRBJ2-4; lacking DNA, the TRBD1 call made by TCRdb goes unchecked. The CDR3 spans 14 residues. The CDR3 here is CASSSGTYKNMQYF.

This chain uses TRBV6-1 with TRBJ1-5; with no DNA, the TCRdb D assignment of TRBD1 cannot be verified. This CDR3 contains 14 residues. The V gene's germline CDR1 is MNHNS and CDR2 SASEGT. The CDR3 is CASRTGVGNQPQHF.

CDR3 sequence: CASSVGGGVGTDTQYF. The chain links TRBV9 to TRBJ2-3; TCRdb calls TRBD1, which cannot be checked without DNA. CDR1 SGDLS and CDR2 YYNGEE come from the germline V gene. The CDR3 runs to 16 residues.

The chain employs TRBV6-2 or TRBV6-3 and TRBJ1-2. From germline, CDR1 is MNHEY and CDR2 SVGEGT. The CDR3 is made up of 13 amino acids. CDR3 protein: CASSPAPNYGYTF.

This CDR3 is CASSFGIAYEQYF. The chain joins TRBV7-2 to TRBJ2-7; the TCRdb D gene call, TRBD1, has no DNA to confirm it. The CDR3 has 13 residues. In germline, CDR1 is SGHTA, CDR2 FQGNSA.

The chain combines TRBV27 with TRBJ1-2; the TRBD1 assignment by TCRdb is unverifiable without DNA. This CDR3 is 15 amino acids long. Germline V CDR1 and CDR2: MNHEY, SMNVEV (reference sequence). The chain's CDR3 is CASSLSITGGFGYTF.

V is TRBV7-2 and J is TRBJ2-3; TCRdb indicates TRBD1, and absent DNA this call remains unverified. The V gene's germline CDR1 is SGHTA and CDR2 FQGNSA. The CDR3 length is 16 residues. CDR3 amino acids: CASSPSRGRGPDTQYF.

The gene calls are TRBV25-1 and TRBJ2-3; TCRdb selects TRBD2, and the lack of DNA leaves this call unchecked. This CDR3 region has 14 residues. Germline CDR1 and CDR2: MGHDK and SYGVNS. This CDR3 is CASSDPSEADTQYF.

CDR3 sequence reads: CSAVTSGGKETQYF. The V gene is TRBV20-1, the J gene TRBJ2-5; TCRdb names TRBD2, which stays unverified in the absence of DNA. Germline values: CDR1 DFQATT, CDR2 SNEGSKA (reference sequence). The CDR3 loop spans 14 amino acids.

The chain couples TRBV9 to TRBJ1-3. From germline, CDR1 is SGDLS and CDR2 YYNGEE. This CDR3 has 11 amino acids. CDR3 region: CASRAGNTIYF.

The chain couples TRBV7-2 to TRBJ2-1; TCRdb reports TRBD1, a call that lacks DNA to check it against. Germline V gives CDR1 SGHTA, CDR2 FQGNSA. The CDR3 is 16 amino acids. CDR3: CASSLFGTGGYNEQFF.

The chain combines TRBV5-1 with TRBJ2-1; TCRdb's D call of TRBD1 is untestable without DNA. Germline lookup yields CDR1 SGHRS and CDR2 YFSETQ. CDR3 length: 15 residues. CDR3: CASGQQGPSYNEQFF. Filled out from reference TRBV5-1 and TRBJ2-1, the complete variable domain reads KAGVTQTPRYLIKTRGQQVTLSCSPISGHRSVSWYQQTPGQGLQFLFEYFSETQRNKGNFPGRFSGRQFSNSRSEMNVSTLELGDSALYLCASGQQGPSYNEQFFGPGTRLTVL.

J is TRBJ1-1 and V is TRBV5-1; TCRdb's D call, TRBD1, is unchecked because there is no DNA. The germline gives CDR1 SGHRS, CDR2 YFSETQ. This CDR3 spans 15 amino acids. The CDR3 loop reads CASSLAGGMNTEAFF.

The chain has TRBV7-9 and TRBJ2-3; no DNA is available, so the TRBD2 call from TCRdb remains unchecked. Germline values: CDR1 SEHNR, CDR2 FQNEAQ (reference sequence). There are 16 residues in the CDR3. This CDR3 is CASSSKYSGLTDTQYF.

The rearrangement joins TRBV28 to TRBJ1-5. The CDR3 spans 16 residues. CDR1 MDHEN and CDR2 SYDVKM come from the germline V gene. CDR3 sequence: CASRLYVGSSSQPQHF.

The rearrangement uses TRBV19 and TRBJ2-7; TCRdb calls TRBD1, which cannot be checked without DNA. The V gene's germline CDR1 is LNHDA and CDR2 SQIVND (reference sequence). The length of the CDR3 is 16 residues. CDR3 amino acids: CASSMSGTGGSYEQYF.

The chain recombines TRBV5-5 with TRBJ1-6; TCRdb designates TRBD1, a call that cannot be tested without DNA. The CDR3 length is 13 residues. Germline values: CDR1 SGHKS, CDR2 YYEKEE (reference sequence). CDR3: CASSLEAGSPLHF.